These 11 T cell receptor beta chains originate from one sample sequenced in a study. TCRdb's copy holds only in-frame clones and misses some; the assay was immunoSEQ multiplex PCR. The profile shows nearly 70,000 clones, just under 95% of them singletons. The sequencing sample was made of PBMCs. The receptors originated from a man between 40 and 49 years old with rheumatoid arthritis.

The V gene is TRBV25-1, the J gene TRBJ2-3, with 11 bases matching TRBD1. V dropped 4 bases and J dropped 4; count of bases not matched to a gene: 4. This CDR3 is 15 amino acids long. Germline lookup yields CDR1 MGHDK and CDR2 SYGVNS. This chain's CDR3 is CASSVPGQGADTQYF. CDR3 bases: TGTGCCAGCAGTGTACCGGGACAGGGGGCAGATACGCAGTATTTT.

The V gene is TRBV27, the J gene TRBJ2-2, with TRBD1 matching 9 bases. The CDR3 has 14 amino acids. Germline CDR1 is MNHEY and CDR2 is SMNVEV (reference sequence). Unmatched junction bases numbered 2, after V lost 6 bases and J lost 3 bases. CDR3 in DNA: TGTGCCAGCAGGCGGGACAGGGACACCGGGGAGCTGTTTTTT. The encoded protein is CASRRDRDTGELFF.

The CDR3 is CASSLESGYEQYF. As DNA, the CDR3 is TGTGCCAGCAGCTTAGAATCAGGTTACGAGCAGTACTTC. This chain links TRBV11-2 with TRBJ2-7, with D hard to call. V dropped 0 bases and J dropped 4 bases, with 7 bases sitting between them. The CDR3 totals 13 residues. Germline loops: CDR1 SGHAT, CDR2 FQNNGV.

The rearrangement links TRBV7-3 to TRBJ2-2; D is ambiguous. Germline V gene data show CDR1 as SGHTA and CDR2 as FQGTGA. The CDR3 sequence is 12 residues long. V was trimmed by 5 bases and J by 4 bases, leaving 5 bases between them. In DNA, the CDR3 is TGTGCCAGCAGCCCGACCACCGGGGAGCTGTTTTTT. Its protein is CASSPTTGELFF.

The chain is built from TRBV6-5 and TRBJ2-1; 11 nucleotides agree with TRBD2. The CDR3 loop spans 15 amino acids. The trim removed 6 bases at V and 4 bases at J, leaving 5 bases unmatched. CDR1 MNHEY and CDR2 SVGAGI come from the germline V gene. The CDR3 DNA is TGTGCCAGCAGCACTAGCGGGGGAACATACAATGAGCAGTTCTTC. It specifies CASSTSGGTYNEQFF.

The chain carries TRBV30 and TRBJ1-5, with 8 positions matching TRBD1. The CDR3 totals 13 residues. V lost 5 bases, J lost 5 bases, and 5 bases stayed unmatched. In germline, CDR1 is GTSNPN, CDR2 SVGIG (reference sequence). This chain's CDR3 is CAWSGTGDQPQHF. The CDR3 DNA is TGTGCCTGGTCCGGGACAGGTGATCAGCCCCAGCATTTT. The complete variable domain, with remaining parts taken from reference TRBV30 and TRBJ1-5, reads SQTIHQWPATLVQPVGSPLSLECTVEGTSNPNLYWYRQAAGRGLQLLFYSVGIGQISSEVPQNLSASRPQDRQFILSSKKLLLSDSGFYLCAWSGTGDQPQHFGDGTRLSIL.

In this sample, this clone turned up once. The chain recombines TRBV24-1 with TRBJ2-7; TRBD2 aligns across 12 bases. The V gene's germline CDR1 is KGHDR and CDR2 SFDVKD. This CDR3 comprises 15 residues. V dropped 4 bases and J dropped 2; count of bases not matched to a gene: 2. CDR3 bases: TGTGCCACCAGTGACCGGACTAGCGGGACCTACGAGCAGTACTTC. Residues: CATSDRTSGTYEQYF.

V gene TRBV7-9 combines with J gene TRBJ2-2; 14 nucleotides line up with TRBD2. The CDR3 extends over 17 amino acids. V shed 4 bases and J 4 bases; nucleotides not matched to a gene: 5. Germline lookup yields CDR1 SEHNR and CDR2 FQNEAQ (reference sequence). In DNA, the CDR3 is TGTGCCAGCAGCTACCGACTAGCGGGAGGGGCCACCGGGGAGCTGTTTTTT. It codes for CASSYRLAGGATGELFF.

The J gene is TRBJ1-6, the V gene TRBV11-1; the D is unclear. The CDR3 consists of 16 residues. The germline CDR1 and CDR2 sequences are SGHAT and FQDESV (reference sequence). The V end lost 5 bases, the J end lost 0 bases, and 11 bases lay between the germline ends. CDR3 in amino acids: CASSMTKSSYNSPLHF. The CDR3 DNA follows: TGTGCCAGCAGCATGACCAAGAGCTCCTATAATTCACCCCTCCACTTT.

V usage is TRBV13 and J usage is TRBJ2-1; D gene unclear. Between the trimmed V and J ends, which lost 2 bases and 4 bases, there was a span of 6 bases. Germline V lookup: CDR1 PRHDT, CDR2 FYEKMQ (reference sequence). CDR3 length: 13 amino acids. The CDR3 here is CASSLNRYNEQFF. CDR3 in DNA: TGTGCCAGCAGCTTAAACCGGTACAATGAGCAGTTCTTC.

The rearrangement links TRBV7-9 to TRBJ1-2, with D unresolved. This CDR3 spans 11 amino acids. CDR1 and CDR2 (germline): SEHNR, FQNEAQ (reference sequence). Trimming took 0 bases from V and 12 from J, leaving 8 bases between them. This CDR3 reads CASSLASSHTF. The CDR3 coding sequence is TGTGCCAGCAGCTTAGCAAGTAGTCACACCTTC.